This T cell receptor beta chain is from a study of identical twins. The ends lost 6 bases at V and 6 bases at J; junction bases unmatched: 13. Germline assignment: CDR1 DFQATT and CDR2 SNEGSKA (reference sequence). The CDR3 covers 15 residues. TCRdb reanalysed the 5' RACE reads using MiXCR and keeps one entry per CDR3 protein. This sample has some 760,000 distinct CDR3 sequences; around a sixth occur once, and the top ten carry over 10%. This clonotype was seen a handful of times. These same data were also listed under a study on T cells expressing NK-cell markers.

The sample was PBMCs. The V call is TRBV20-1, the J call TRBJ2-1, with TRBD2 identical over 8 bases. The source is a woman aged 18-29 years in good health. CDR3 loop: CSARNLAGDLNEQFF. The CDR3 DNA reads TGCAGTGCCCGCAACCTAGCGGGCGACCTCAATGAGCAGTTCTTC.